This is a list of T cell receptor beta chains from one sample in a study of T cells in Graves' hyperthyroidism and ophthalmopathy. MiXCR was run by TCRdb on the multiplex PCR reads, yielding one entry per CDR3 protein. The sample has about 380,000 distinct CDR3 sequences; 15% to 20% are singletons. What was sequenced was blood. The receptors shown here come from a young man with Graves' ophthalmopathy. Each CDR3 is given with its conserved first and last residue. A D gene is named only where the DNA matches it firmly. Rows give clone size only sometimes, using once, few, many, or a class for an expanded clone.

CDR3 protein: CASSQQGGGNQPQHF; CDR3 DNA: TGTGCCAGCAGTCAGCAGGGAGGAGGCAATCAGCCCCAGCATTTT; V gene: TRBV28; D gene: .; clone size: many; J gene: TRBJ1-5
CDR3 protein: CASIDTGQLGYTF; CDR3 DNA: TGTGCCAGCATCGATACGGGACAACTTGGCTACACCTTC; V gene: TRBV28; D gene: .; clone size: many; J gene: TRBJ1-2
CDR3 protein: CASSYSGLAGGETYNEQFF; CDR3 DNA: TGTGCCAGCAGTTACTCGGGACTAGCGGGGGGAGAGACCTACAATGAGCAGTTCTTC; V gene: TRBV6-5; D gene: TRBD2; clone size: .; J gene: TRBJ2-1
CDR3 protein: CASSEQGYQETQYF; CDR3 DNA: TGTGCCAGCAGTGAACAGGGGTACCAAGAGACCCAGTACTTC; V gene: TRBV2; D gene: .; clone size: many; J gene: TRBJ2-5
CDR3 protein: CASSIDPRVTEAFF; CDR3 DNA: TGTGCCAGTAGTATAGATCCGCGGGTGACTGAAGCTTTCTTT; V gene: TRBV19; D gene: .; clone size: few; J gene: TRBJ1-1
CDR3 protein: CASSSLSRISNQPQHF; CDR3 DNA: TGTGCCAGCAGTTCACTCTCCCGCATTAGCAATCAGCCCCAGCATTTT; V gene: TRBV28; D gene: .; clone size: many; J gene: TRBJ1-5
CDR3 protein: CASSPGPKYQETQYF; CDR3 DNA: TGCGCCAGCAGCCCGGGACCGAAGTACCAAGAGACCCAGTACTTC; V gene: TRBV5-1; D gene: .; clone size: few; J gene: TRBJ2-5
CDR3 protein: CASSLGEGRTDTQYF; CDR3 DNA: TGCGCCAGCAGCTTGGGGGAGGGGAGGACAGATACGCAGTATTTT; V gene: TRBV5-1; D gene: TRBD2; clone size: many; J gene: TRBJ2-3
CDR3 protein: CASSFRADQETQYF; CDR3 DNA: TGTGCCAGCAGTTTTAGGGCAGACCAAGAGACCCAGTACTTC; V gene: TRBV12-3/TRBV12-4; D gene: .; clone size: many; J gene: TRBJ2-5
CDR3 protein: CASGGQPDIQYF; CDR3 DNA: TGTGCCAGCGGGGGCCAGCCCGACATTCAGTACTTC; V gene: TRBV6-1; D gene: .; clone size: .; J gene: TRBJ2-4
CDR3 protein: CSVGGQGEGEQYF; CDR3 DNA: TGCAGCGTTGGAGGACAGGGAGAAGGCGAGCAGTACTTC; V gene: TRBV29-1; D gene: TRBD1; clone size: many; J gene: TRBJ2-7
CDR3 protein: CASSSRHYEQYF; CDR3 DNA: TGTGCCAGCAGCTCGAGACACTACGAGCAGTACTTC; V gene: TRBV5-8; D gene: .; clone size: many; J gene: TRBJ2-7
CDR3 protein: CASSLLSGWDTQYF; CDR3 DNA: TGTGCCAGCAGCTTACTCTCTGGCTGGGATACGCAGTATTTT; V gene: TRBV5-6; D gene: .; clone size: many; J gene: TRBJ2-3
CDR3 protein: CASSARTRIQETQYF; CDR3 DNA: TGTGCCAGCAGTGCCCGGACAAGGATTCAAGAGACCCAGTACTTC; V gene: TRBV2; D gene: .; clone size: .; J gene: TRBJ2-5
CDR3 protein: CASSLDGRGDEQFF; CDR3 DNA: TGTGCCAGCAGCTTAGACGGGAGGGGCGATGAGCAGTTCTTC; V gene: TRBV11-3; D gene: TRBD2; clone size: .; J gene: TRBJ2-1
CDR3 protein: CASSEISGGGNEQFF; CDR3 DNA: TGTGCCAGCAGCGAAATTAGCGGGGGAGGCAATGAGCAGTTCTTC; V gene: TRBV5-6; D gene: TRBD2; clone size: many; J gene: TRBJ2-1
CDR3 protein: CASSQTVHEQYF; CDR3 DNA: TGTGCCAGCAGCCAGACGGTCCACGAGCAGTACTTC; V gene: TRBV5-5; D gene: .; clone size: .; J gene: TRBJ2-7
CDR3 protein: CASSGASSNQPQHF; CDR3 DNA: TGTGCCAGCAGCGGGGCGAGTAGCAATCAGCCCCAGCATTTT; V gene: TRBV5-8; D gene: .; clone size: many; J gene: TRBJ1-5
CDR3 protein: CASSGTSDNEQFF; CDR3 DNA: TGTGCCAGCAGTGGGACTAGCGACAATGAGCAGTTCTTC; V gene: TRBV11-3; D gene: TRBD2; clone size: .; J gene: TRBJ2-1
CDR3 protein: CSARNPGQVAKNIQYF; CDR3 DNA: TGCAGTGCTAGGAATCCGGGACAGGTAGCCAAAAACATTCAGTACTTC; V gene: TRBV20-1; D gene: TRBD1; clone size: many; J gene: TRBJ2-4
CDR3 protein: CASSVSVHGGGFNYGYTF; CDR3 DNA: TGTGCCAGCAGCGTATCAGTCCACGGCGGGGGGTTTAACTATGGCTACACCTTC; V gene: TRBV9; D gene: .; clone size: few; J gene: TRBJ1-2
CDR3 protein: CATSDTRQGGEKLFF; CDR3 DNA: TGTGCCACCAGTGATACCAGACAGGGTGGGGAAAAACTGTTTTTT; V gene: TRBV24-1; D gene: TRBD1; clone size: few; J gene: TRBJ1-4
CDR3 protein: CASSLEDRGRSPLHF; CDR3 DNA: TGCGCCAGCAGCCTAGAGGACAGGGGTCGCTCACCCCTCCACTTT; V gene: TRBV5-1; D gene: TRBD1; clone size: many; J gene: TRBJ1-6
CDR3 protein: CASSLDVAGPNEQFF; CDR3 DNA: TGCGCCAGCAGCTTAGATGTGGCAGGGCCCAATGAGCAGTTCTTC; V gene: TRBV5-1; D gene: .; clone size: many; J gene: TRBJ2-1
CDR3 protein: CASSQVGGPQPQHF; CDR3 DNA: TGCGCCAGCAGCCAAGTAGGGGGCCCTCAGCCCCAGCATTTT; V gene: TRBV4-1; D gene: TRBD1; clone size: .; J gene: TRBJ1-5
CDR3 protein: CASSLDGGVETQYF; CDR3 DNA: TGCGCCAGCAGCCTGGACGGGGGAGTGGAGACCCAGTACTTC; V gene: TRBV5-1; D gene: .; clone size: many; J gene: TRBJ2-5
CDR3 protein: CASSQGPSGGGNQPQHF; CDR3 DNA: TGCGCCAGCAGCCAAGGTCCCTCCGGGGGAGGTAATCAGCCCCAGCATTTT; V gene: TRBV4-1; D gene: .; clone size: few; J gene: TRBJ1-5
CDR3 protein: CATSGYMGPPGELFF; CDR3 DNA: TGTGCCACCAGTGGATATATGGGCCCTCCCGGGGAGCTGTTTTTT; V gene: TRBV24-1; D gene: .; clone size: few; J gene: TRBJ2-2
CDR3 protein: CASSSPAVSDTQYF; CDR3 DNA: TGTGCCAGCAGTTCCCCAGCGGTATCAGATACGCAGTATTTT; V gene: TRBV2; D gene: .; clone size: many; J gene: TRBJ2-3
CDR3 protein: CASSLSQGTEAFF; CDR3 DNA: TGTGCCAGCAGCTTAAGTCAGGGCACTGAAGCTTTCTTT; V gene: TRBV11-2; D gene: .; clone size: many; J gene: TRBJ1-1
CDR3 protein: CASRSGKFGTDTQYF; CDR3 DNA: TGTGCCAGCAGGTCCGGGAAATTCGGCACAGATACGCAGTATTTT; V gene: TRBV28; D gene: .; clone size: few; J gene: TRBJ2-3
CDR3 protein: CASSPEWGPGNTIYF; CDR3 DNA: TGCGCCAGCAGCCCCGAGTGGGGGCCCGGAAACACCATATATTTT; V gene: TRBV4-1; D gene: .; clone size: .; J gene: TRBJ1-3
CDR3 protein: CASSLRSPLHF; CDR3 DNA: TGTGCCAGCAGTTTACGTTCACCCCTCCACTTT; V gene: TRBV28; D gene: .; clone size: .; J gene: TRBJ1-6
CDR3 protein: CASSAREGAYQETQYF; CDR3 DNA: TGTGCCAGCAGCGCCAGGGAGGGGGCGTACCAAGAGACCCAGTACTTC; V gene: TRBV9; D gene: .; clone size: .; J gene: TRBJ2-5
CDR3 protein: CAISESGLAVSGETQYF; CDR3 DNA: TGTGCCATCAGTGAGTCGGGACTAGCGGTCTCGGGAGAGACCCAGTACTTC; V gene: TRBV10-3; D gene: TRBD2; clone size: .; J gene: TRBJ2-5
CDR3 protein: CASSPQGFDNEQFF; CDR3 DNA: TGTGCCAGCTCACCCCAAGGGTTCGACAATGAGCAGTTCTTC; V gene: TRBV18; D gene: .; clone size: many; J gene: TRBJ2-1
CDR3 protein: CASSLWGGQYNSPLHF; CDR3 DNA: TGTGCCAGCAGTTTATGGGGGGGTCAGTATAATTCACCCCTCCACTTT; V gene: TRBV27; D gene: .; clone size: many; J gene: TRBJ1-6
CDR3 protein: CATSKTGGSNQPQHF; CDR3 DNA: TGTGCCACTTCAAAGACAGGTGGGAGCAATCAGCCCCAGCATTTT; V gene: TRBV6-1; D gene: .; clone size: few; J gene: TRBJ1-5
CDR3 protein: CASPGGSDTQYF; CDR3 DNA: TGTGCCAGCCCAGGGGGCTCAGATACGCAGTATTTT; V gene: TRBV2; D gene: TRBD1; clone size: many; J gene: TRBJ2-3
CDR3 protein: CASSLGGMSQPEAFF; CDR3 DNA: TGCGCCAGCAGCCTTGGGGGGATGTCCCAGCCTGAAGCTTTCTTT; V gene: TRBV5-1; D gene: .; clone size: many; J gene: TRBJ1-1